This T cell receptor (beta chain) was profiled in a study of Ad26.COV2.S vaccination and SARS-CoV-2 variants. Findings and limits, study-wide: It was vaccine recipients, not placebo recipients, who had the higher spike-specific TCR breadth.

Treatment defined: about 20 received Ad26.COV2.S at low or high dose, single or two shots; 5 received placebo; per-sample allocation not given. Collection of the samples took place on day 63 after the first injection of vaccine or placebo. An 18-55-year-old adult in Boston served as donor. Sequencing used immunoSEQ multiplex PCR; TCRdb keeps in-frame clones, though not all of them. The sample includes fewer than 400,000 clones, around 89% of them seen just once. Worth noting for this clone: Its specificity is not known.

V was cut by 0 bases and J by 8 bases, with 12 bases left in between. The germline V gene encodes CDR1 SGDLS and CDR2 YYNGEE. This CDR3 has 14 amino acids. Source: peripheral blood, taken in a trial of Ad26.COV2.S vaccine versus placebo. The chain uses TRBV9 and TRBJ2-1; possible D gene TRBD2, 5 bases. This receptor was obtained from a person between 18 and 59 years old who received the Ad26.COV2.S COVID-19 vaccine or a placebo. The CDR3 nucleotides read TGTGCCAGCAGCGTAGATGGTAGCGTCCATGAGCAGTTCTTC. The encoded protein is CASSVDGSVHEQFF. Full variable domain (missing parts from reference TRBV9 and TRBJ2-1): DSGVTQTPKHLITATGQRVTLRCSPRSGDLSVYWYQQSLDQGLQFLIQYYNGEERAKGNILERFSAQQFPDLHSELNLSSLELGDSALYFCASSVDGSVHEQFFGPGTRLTVL.